This T cell receptor (beta chain) was sequenced in a study of immune heterogeneity within non-small cell lung tumors. Whole-study results and caveats: For local T-cell clonality, the correlation with local tumor mutational burden was moderate but significant (R roughly 0.35). Site-unique high-frequency clones occurred alongside identical dominant CDR3 beta clonotypes that recurred across tumor sites within a patient.

CDR3 length: 14 amino acids. V lost 1 base, J lost 0 bases, and 6 bases lay in between. Germline V gives CDR1 SGHTA, CDR2 FQGNSA. A note on this clonotype: Its antigen is as yet unknown.

The TCR beta CDR3 region underwent multiplex PCR amplification with 32 V and 13 J primers. TCRdb recomputed calls from the multiplex PCR reads with MiXCR, one row per CDR3 protein. The repertoire holds 2,000 or so distinct CDR3 sequences, roughly 30% seen once, with approximately 30% in the top ten. At approximately 600 ng per sample, bulk tumor genomic DNA provided the template. Multiple widely separated biopsies were taken from each primary tumor at surgery. Samples came from untreated patients having curative surgery for newly diagnosed non-small cell lung cancer. Sequenced material: lung tumor tissue. This chain connects TRBV7-2 to TRBJ1-1; D ambiguous. This clonotype originated in a man aged 55 to 69 with non-small cell lung cancer. DNA of the CDR3: TGTGCCAGCAGCTTAGAGGTAGTGAACACTGAAGCTTTCTTT. Translation: CASSLEVVNTEAFF.